The count of the clone carrying this T cell receptor beta chain is one. The germline V gene has CDR1 SNHLY and CDR2 FYNNEI. V was trimmed by 4 bases and J by 8 bases, leaving 15 bases between them. This CDR3 has 15 residues. How the authors handled the data: For nucleated cells, counts were estimated from reference gene primer amplification. Generated by immunoSEQ multiplex PCR, the TCRdb table keeps only in-frame clones and is missing some. V and J calls and clone size are given by that table; D and trimming were obtained from the DNA. The table lists fewer than 150,000 clones, less than 85% of them singletons, with approximately 5.8% in the top ten. This entry is derived from a study of blood T cell repertoires in COVID-19. Study overall: From the United States, Italy and Spain came samples of acute and convalescent COVID-19.

The J gene is TRBJ1-6, the V gene TRBV2; D is perhaps TRBD1 (6 bases). Sequenced: peripheral blood. The sequence was obtained from a human donor in a cohort sampled during active COVID-19. Here the CDR3 DNA reads TGTGCCAGCAGTGGGTCTTCAGGGGCCGATTCACCCCTCCACTTT. This translates into CASSGSSGADSPLHF.